This record covers a single T cell receptor beta chain. Sequencing of TCR beta covered CD8+ and CD4+ T cells obtained from blood. The multiple sclerosis controls comprised treatment-naive patients whose relapsing-remitting disease was stable or active. The authors reverse transcribed roughly 0.5 to 1 ug RNA with random hexamers. Amplification of TCR beta CDR3 by immunoSEQ multiplex PCR spanned 54 Vbeta and 13 Jbeta. TCRdb re-called the immunoSEQ multiplex PCR reads through MiXCR, storing one row per CDR3 protein. Among about 210,000 distinct CDR3 sequences listed, roughly 96% were seen once. The data are from a study of CD8 T cells in Susac syndrome. The source material was CD4+ T cells from PBMCs. This TCR was recovered from a human donor with multiple sclerosis.

The CDR3: CASSQDPTWGETQYF. The CDR3 DNA reads as TGTGCCAGCAGCCAAGATCCCACTTGGGGGGAGACCCAGTACTTC. The chain combines TRBV4-2 with TRBJ2-5, with D perhaps TRBD1 or TRBD2 (5 bases each). The CDR3 spans 15 residues. CDR1 and CDR2 from the germline V gene are LGHNA and YNFKEQ. Trimming shortened V by 0 bases and J by 5 bases, and 13 bases separated the two germline ends.